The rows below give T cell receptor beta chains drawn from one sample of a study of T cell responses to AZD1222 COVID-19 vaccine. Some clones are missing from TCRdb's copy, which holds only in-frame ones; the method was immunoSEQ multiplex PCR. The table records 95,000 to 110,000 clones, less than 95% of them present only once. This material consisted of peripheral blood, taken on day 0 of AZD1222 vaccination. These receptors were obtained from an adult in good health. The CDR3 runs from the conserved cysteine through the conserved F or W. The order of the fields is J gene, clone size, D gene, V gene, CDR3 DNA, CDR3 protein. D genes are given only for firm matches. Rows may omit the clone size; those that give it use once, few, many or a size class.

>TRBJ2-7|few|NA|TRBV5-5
TGTGCCAGCAGCTTGTATTCCCCTTACGAGCAGTACTTC
CASSLYSPYEQYF
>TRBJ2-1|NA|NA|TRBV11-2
TGTGCCAGCAGCTGGACGATACAGGAGCAGTTCTTC
CASSWTIQEQFF
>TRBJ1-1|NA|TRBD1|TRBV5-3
TGTGCCAGAAGCTGGGACAGGGTGGGAGCTTTCTTT
CARSWDRVGAFF
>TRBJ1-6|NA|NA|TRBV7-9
TGTGCCAGCAGCTTCGGAGTCCGGGGTTCACCCCTCCACTTT
CASSFGVRGSPLHF
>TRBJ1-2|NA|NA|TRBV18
TGTGCCAGCTCATCAGCTCAGGGGGGCTACACCTTC
CASSSAQGGYTF
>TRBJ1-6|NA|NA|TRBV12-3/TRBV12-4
TGTGCCAGCAGTTTAGGGGGGGCAGGGCTCCACTTT
CASSLGGAGLHF
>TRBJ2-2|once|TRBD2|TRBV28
TGTGCCAGCAGTTTGCCTAGCGGGGGGACCGGGGAGCTGTTTTTT
CASSLPSGGTGELFF
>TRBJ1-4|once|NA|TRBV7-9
TGTGCCAGCAGCTCAACCCGGGCTGGGGTTAATGAAAAACTGTTTTTT
CASSSTRAGVNEKLFF
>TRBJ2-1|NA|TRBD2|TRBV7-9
TGTGCCAGCAGCGGACCCGGGACTAGCGGGGGAGCTAACTACAATGAGCAGTTCTTC
CASSGPGTSGGANYNEQFF
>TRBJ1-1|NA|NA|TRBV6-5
TGTGCCAGCAGTCGTAGGGAGAACACTGAAGCTTTCTTT
CASSRRENTEAFF
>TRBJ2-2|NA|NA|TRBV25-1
TGTGCCAGCAGCGACCCGGGCGGGAACACCGGGGAGCTGTTTTTT
CASSDPGGNTGELFF
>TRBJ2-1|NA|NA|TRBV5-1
TGCGCCAGCACCGCAACGGGGGCCGCGGGAGCTTACAATGAGCAGTTCTTC
CASTATGAAGAYNEQFF
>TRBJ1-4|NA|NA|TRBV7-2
TGTGCCAGCAGCCCCCGATTCGGTTATAATGAAAAACTGTTTTTT
CASSPRFGYNEKLFF
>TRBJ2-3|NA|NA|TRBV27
TGTGCCAGCAGTTTAAAGGGACTCAGGTCAGATACGCAGTATTTT
CASSLKGLRSDTQYF
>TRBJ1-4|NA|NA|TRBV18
TGTGCCAGCTCACGGGACGAAAAACTGTTTTTT
CASSRDEKLFF
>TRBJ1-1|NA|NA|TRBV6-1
TGTGCCAGCAGTGATTGGGGGACCGGGGCTTTCTTT
CASSDWGTGAFF
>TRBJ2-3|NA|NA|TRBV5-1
TGCGCCAGCACCCCGGGGTCCTTTCCAGATACGCAGTATTTT
CASTPGSFPDTQYF
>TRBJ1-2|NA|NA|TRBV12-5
TGTGCTAGTGGTTTGGTACCTCCTGGAGGCTACACCTTC
CASGLVPPGGYTF
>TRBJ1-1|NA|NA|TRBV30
TGTGCCTGGAGTGTATCGGAGGGCACTGAAGCTTTCTTT
CAWSVSEGTEAFF
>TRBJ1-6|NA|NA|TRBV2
TGTGCCAGCAGTCCAGGGGATTCACCCCTCCACTTT
CASSPGDSPLHF
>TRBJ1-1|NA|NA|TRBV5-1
TGCGCCAGCAGCTTCCCCGGTCTGACCTCTGAAGCTTTCTTT
CASSFPGLTSEAFF
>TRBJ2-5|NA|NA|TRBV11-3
TGTGCCAGCAGCTCCCGAGCCCAGGGAAAAGAGACCCAGTACTTC
CASSSRAQGKETQYF
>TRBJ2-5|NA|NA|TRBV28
TGTGCCAGCAGTTTAGACCCCAGGGAGACCCAGTACTTC
CASSLDPRETQYF
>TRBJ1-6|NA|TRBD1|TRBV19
TGTGCCAGTAGTATTTCCCAGGGGGCGCATTCACCCCTCCACTTT
CASSISQGAHSPLHF
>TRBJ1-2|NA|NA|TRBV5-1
TGCGCCAGCAGCTTGGATTCGACAGCAGCTAACTATGGCTACACCTTC
CASSLDSTAANYGYTF
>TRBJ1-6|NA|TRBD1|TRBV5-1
TGCGCCAGCAGCGGGGGACAGGGGACCCTCTATAATTCACCCCTCCACTTT
CASSGGQGTLYNSPLHF
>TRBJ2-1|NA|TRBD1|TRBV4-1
TGCGCCAGCAGCCAAGTGCACAGGGGGCTGGAGAATGAGCAGTTCTTC
CASSQVHRGLENEQFF
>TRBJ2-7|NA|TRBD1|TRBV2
TGTGCCAGCAGACGGGACAGAGCCTACGAGCAGTACTTC
CASRRDRAYEQYF
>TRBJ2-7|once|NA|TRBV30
TGTGCCTGGAGTAGCCTTTACGAGCAGTACTTC
CAWSSLYEQYF
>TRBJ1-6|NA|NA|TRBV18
TGTGCCAGCTCACCGACGGACGCGTCGAATTCACCCCTCCACTTT
CASSPTDASNSPLHF
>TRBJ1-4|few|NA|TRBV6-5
TGTGCCAGCAAGACACTGCCAACTAATGAAAAACTGTTTTTT
CASKTLPTNEKLFF
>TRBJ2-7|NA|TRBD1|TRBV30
TGTGCCTGGAGCCGCCTGGGGACAGGGATCCCCTACGAGCAGTACTTC
CAWSRLGTGIPYEQYF
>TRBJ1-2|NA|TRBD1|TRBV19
TGTGCCAGTAGTATCCACAGGGGGCGCATAGATGGCTACACCTTC
CASSIHRGRIDGYTF
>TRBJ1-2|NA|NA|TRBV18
TGTGCCAGCTCACCCCGGGGGGGTAAGAACTATGGCTACACCTTC
CASSPRGGKNYGYTF
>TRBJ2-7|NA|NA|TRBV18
TGTGCCAGCTCACCACCGGAGACCTACGAGCAGTACTTC
CASSPPETYEQYF
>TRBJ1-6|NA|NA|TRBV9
TGTGCCAGCAGCGCGAGAAATTCACCCCTCCACTTT
CASSARNSPLHF
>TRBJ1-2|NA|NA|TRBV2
TGTGCCAGCAGGGCCCTACCGGGACCCCCGAAATATGGCTACACCTTC
CASRALPGPPKYGYTF
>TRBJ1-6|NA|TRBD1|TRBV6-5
TGTGCCAGCAGCCCGACAGGGGGCGGAGGGTCACCCCTCCACTTT
CASSPTGGGGSPLHF
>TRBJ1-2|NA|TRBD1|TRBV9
TGTGCCAGTAAGGGACAGGGGGTTGGGAGCTATGGCTACACCTTC
CASKGQGVGSYGYTF
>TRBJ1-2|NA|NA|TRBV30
TGTGCCTGGAGTGTACAGGAGAACTATGGCTACACCTTC
CAWSVQENYGYTF